A selection of T cell receptor beta chains follows, all from one sample in a study of cytomegalovirus exposure and HLA in healthy donors. The protocol was immunoSEQ multiplex PCR, while the TCRdb copy is restricted to in-frame clones and leaves out a portion. Of over 100,000 clones detected, approximately 73% appear once; the ten largest clones hold under 9.5%. The sample taken for sequencing was PBMCs. The receptors shown here come from a middle-aged man in good health and CMV-seronegative. The CDR3 runs from the conserved cysteine through the conserved F or W. The D gene is left open where the match is weak. Some rows mark clone size as missing; the rest say once, few, many or name a class of expanded clone.

-,-,TRBJ1-1,TRBV7-6,CASSLAQGMNTEAFF,TGTGCCAGCAGCTTAGCGCAGGGTATGAACACTGAAGCTTTCTTT
once,TRBD2,TRBJ2-7,TRBV19,CASSSAGGPNSYGQYF,TGTGCCAGTAGTTCTGCGGGGGGGCCGAACTCCTACGGGCAGTACTTC
-,-,TRBJ1-2,TRBV7-9,CASSSNYGYTF,TGTGCCAGCAGCTCGAACTATGGCTACACCTTC
-,-,TRBJ1-5,TRBV18,CASSRTNGNQPQHF,TGTGCCAGCTCTCGGACAAACGGAAATCAGCCCCAGCATTTT
few,TRBD2,TRBJ2-7,TRBV5-1,CASSLGLAGAYEQYF,TGCGCCAGCAGCTTGGGGCTAGCGGGCGCGTACGAGCAGTACTTC
few,-,TRBJ1-1,TRBV7-9,CASRPDRVHWVAFF,TGTGCCAGCAGGCCGGACAGAGTCCACTGGGTAGCTTTCTTT
-,TRBD1,TRBJ2-7,TRBV9,CAGEKGMGTGVEQYF,TGTGCCGGCGAAAAGGGTATGGGGACAGGGGTCGAGCAGTACTTC
-,-,TRBJ2-1,TRBV12-5,CASGLLTGSYNEQFF,TGTGCTAGTGGTCTCCTGACAGGCTCCTACAATGAGCAGTTCTTC
-,-,TRBJ2-6,TRBV13,CASSFVARGANVLTF,TGTGCCAGCAGCTTTGTGGCCCGTGGGGCCAACGTCCTGACTTTC
-,-,TRBJ1-1,TRBV15,CATSSLLGGEAFF,TGTGCCACCAGCAGCCTCCTGGGGGGTGAAGCTTTCTTT
-,-,TRBJ1-5,TRBV7-8,CASSLERNQPQHF,TGTGCCAGCAGCTTAGAGCGAAATCAGCCCCAGCATTTT
-,-,TRBJ1-1,TRBV6-5,CASSFYWETGNTEAFF,TGTGCCAGCAGTTTTTACTGGGAGACAGGGAACACTGAAGCTTTCTTT
few,-,TRBJ1-1,TRBV30,CAWSGGLNNLNTEAFF,TGTGCCTGGAGTGGGGGCCTCAACAACTTGAACACTGAAGCTTTCTTT
once,-,TRBJ2-7,TRBV5-6,CASSVRDMGMVRWQYF,TGTGCCAGCAGCGTACGGGACATGGGGATGGTAAGATGGCAGTACTTC
-,-,TRBJ2-7,TRBV29-1,CSVTSSAGLSEQYF,TGCAGCGTCACGTCCTCGGCGGGACTGTCCGAGCAGTACTTC
-,TRBD2,TRBJ2-5,TRBV5-1,CASKAGAHQETQYF,TGCGCCAGCAAAGCGGGGGCTCACCAAGAGACCCAGTACTTC
-,TRBD1,TRBJ1-6,TRBV4-1,CASSPGDRVNSPLHF,TGCGCCAGCAGCCCCGGGGACAGGGTAAACTCACCCCTCCACTTT
-,-,TRBJ2-2,TRBV5-8,CASSLGVAVNTGELFF,TGTGCCAGCAGCTTGGGGGTAGCGGTGAACACCGGGGAGCTGTTTTTT
-,TRBD2,TRBJ2-1,TRBV15,CATSRGLAESYNEQFF,TGTGCCACCAGCAGAGGACTAGCGGAGTCCTACAATGAGCAGTTCTTC
-,TRBD1,TRBJ2-2,TRBV2,CASSGQGAKNTGELFF,TGTGCCAGCAGTGGGCAGGGGGCAAAAAACACCGGGGAGCTGTTTTTT
few,-,TRBJ2-7,TRBV2,CASTGGHEQYF,TGTGCCAGCACTGGGGGCCACGAGCAGTACTTC
-,-,TRBJ1-2,TRBV20-1,CSAPQGRYTF,TGCAGTGCCCCCCAGGGAAGGTACACCTTC
-,-,TRBJ2-2,TRBV4-3,CASSLSTGSTGELFF,TGCGCCAGCAGCCTAAGTACCGGGAGCACCGGGGAGCTGTTTTTT
-,TRBD1,TRBJ2-3,TRBV6-6,CASTTSQGAGDTQYF,TGTGCCAGCACCACCTCACAGGGGGCTGGAGATACGCAGTATTTT
-,TRBD1,TRBJ1-3,TRBV5-1,CASSYDRGKGNTIYF,TGCGCCAGCAGCTATGACAGGGGGAAAGGAAACACCATATATTTT
-,-,TRBJ2-7,TRBV4-2,CASSQTDIPSYEQYF,TGTGCCAGCAGCCAAACAGACATCCCCTCCTACGAGCAGTACTTC
-,TRBD2,TRBJ2-7,TRBV10-1,CASSGLMILAGLSYEQYF,TGCGCCAGCAGTGGGCTCATGATCCTAGCGGGGCTGTCCTACGAGCAGTACTTC
-,-,TRBJ1-2,TRBV6-6,CASSYSPGAPNGYTF,TGTGCCAGCAGTTACTCTCCGGGAGCCCCGAATGGCTACACCTTC
few,-,TRBJ1-4,TRBV7-2,CASSLDPGTNEKLFF,TGTGCCAGCAGCTTAGACCCGGGAACTAATGAAAAACTGTTTTTT
once,TRBD1,TRBJ1-4,TRBV2,CASSRGGGGEKLFF,TGTGCCAGCAGCCGAGGGGGCGGTGGTGAAAAACTGTTTTTT
-,-,TRBJ2-5,TRBV13,CASTPQGGAGETQYF,TGTGCCAGCACCCCCCAAGGCGGGGCGGGGGAGACCCAGTACTTC
-,TRBD2,TRBJ2-5,TRBV19,CASSIGGGAVETQYF,TGTGCCAGTAGTATAGGCGGGGGGGCCGTTGAGACCCAGTACTTC
-,TRBD1,TRBJ1-1,TRBV7-9,CASRPTGGMNTEAFF,TGTGCCAGCAGACCAACAGGGGGGATGAACACTGAAGCTTTCTTT
few,TRBD1,TRBJ2-1,TRBV7-2,CASSLDPFLRQGPYNEQFF,TGTGCCAGCAGCTTAGATCCCTTCCTGCGACAGGGCCCCTACAATGAGCAGTTCTTC
-,TRBD1,TRBJ2-1,TRBV5-1,CASSLTGGPNNEQFF,TGCGCCAGCAGCTTAACAGGGGGGCCGAACAATGAGCAGTTCTTC
-,TRBD1,TRBJ2-5,TRBV5-4,CASSLRDRGRETQYF,TGTGCCAGCAGCTTGCGGGACAGGGGGCGAGAGACCCAGTACTTC
-,-,TRBJ2-7,TRBV30,CAWSVGGVGYEQYF,TGTGCCTGGAGTGTAGGGGGGGTAGGCTACGAGCAGTACTTC
-,-,TRBJ1-5,TRBV2,CASSGHRESNQPQHF,TGTGCCAGCAGTGGTCACCGGGAAAGCAATCAGCCCCAGCATTTT
-,TRBD1,TRBJ1-5,TRBV2,CASSEVRAGTGGEGNQPQHF,TGTGCCAGCAGTGAAGTGAGGGCCGGGACAGGGGGGGAAGGCAATCAGCCCCAGCATTTT
-,-,TRBJ2-2,TRBV9,CASSVRQANTGELFF,TGTGCCAGCAGCGTACGTCAGGCGAACACCGGGGAGCTGTTTTTT
-,TRBD1,TRBJ1-3,TRBV7-6,CASSRSTGGLRSGNTIYF,TGTGCCAGCAGCCGGTCAACAGGGGGCCTACGCTCTGGAAACACCATATATTTT
-,TRBD1,TRBJ1-1,TRBV28,CASRRGGQQNTEAFF,TGTGCCAGCAGGCGAGGGGGACAGCAGAACACTGAAGCTTTCTTT
-,-,TRBJ1-1,TRBV28,CASISGGDTEAFF,TGTGCCAGCATCAGTGGGGGGGACACTGAAGCTTTCTTT